This T cell receptor beta chain was profiled in a study of tumor-infiltrating lymphocytes in primary liver carcinoma. Study context: Each of the growths was stage T1-T3 N0M0, extending roughly 4.2 to 11 cm across. Overall study results and limits: Only about 7.5-24% of top clones appeared in all five tumor regions. Researchers found tumor-adjacent and tumor-blood pairs overlapped less than tumor region pairs.

Scientists recovered RNA and DNA together from roughly 18-30 mg of unsorted bulk tissue. The study found over 75% viable tumor cells in every tumor sample. This clonotype was observed at least ten times. No antigen is known for it. The CDR3 loop spans 20 amino acids. Per germline, CDR1 SGHRS and CDR2 YFSETQ. V lost 4 bases, J lost 5 bases, and 18 bases stayed unmatched. Total RNA (around 500 ng) served as template for TCR beta cDNA synthesis primed by a constant-region primer. A slightly modified ARM-PCR protocol with three nested multiplex PCR rounds produced these TCR beta libraries. For approximately 10 cycles apiece, the opening two PCR rounds ran with TRBV1-TRBV30 forward primers and a C-beta reverse primer. TCRdb processed the multiplex PCR reads anew with MiXCR; each CDR3 protein has one entry. The profile shows around 78,000 distinct CDR3 sequences, around 75% of them singletons.

The TCR originated in a woman aged 60-75 years with primary liver carcinoma and hepatitis B virus infection. Sequenced: liver tumor tissue from sampling region 4. Subset of the sample: tumor region T4, right-lateral pole. The V call is TRBV5-1, the J call TRBJ2-2, with TRBD1 matching over 12 bases. The CDR3 DNA sequence: TGCGCCAGCAGCCCGGGGGCCGTTCCGGGACAGGGGGCCAAGACCGGGGAGCTGTTTTTT. It is translated as CASSPGAVPGQGAKTGELFF.